Following are 29 T cell receptor beta chains from one sample sequenced in a study of tumor and adjacent non-tumor tissue in lung cancer. Three rounds of nested PCR, following a modified ARM-PCR protocol, produced the TCRbeta library. Each CDR3 protein is one row after TCRdb ran MiXCR on the multiplex PCR reads. This sample has about 200,000 distinct CDR3 sequences, with roughly 70% found just once. This sample's RNA came from whole unsorted tissue. The specimen sequenced was lung tumor tissue. The receptors were sampled from a man aged 60 to 69 with non-small cell lung cancer.

A remark on this clonotype: A single base separates this from a much larger clone, so it may be a read error. The chain joins TRBV12-3 or TRBV12-4 to TRBJ1-1; D is unclear. The CDR3 is made up of 13 amino acids. Trimming left V 3 bases short and J 4 bases short, with 9 bases between. The CDR3 coding sequence is TGTGCCAGCAGTTTTGTGGGAAGCACTGAAGCTTTCTTT. Translating gives CASSFVGSTEAFF.

This clonotype was seen a handful of times. V is TRBV7-9 and J is TRBJ1-1; perhaps TRBD1 as D (6 bases). The CDR3 loop spans 14 amino acids. The germline V gene encodes CDR1 SEHNR and CDR2 FQNEAQ (reference sequence). The V gene lost 4 bases and the J gene lost 1 base, with 10 bases spanning the gap. DNA for the CDR3: TGTGCCAGCAGCTCCCAGGGGAGGAACACTGAAGCTTTCTTT. This gives the protein CASSSQGRNTEAFF.

Comments on this clonotype: As the CDR3 is not closed by the conserved phenylalanine or tryptophan, this likely results from a read error. The chain couples TRBV5-6 to TRBJ2-3; D is perhaps TRBD1 or TRBD2 (5 bases each). The CDR3 runs 18 residues. Germline CDR1 SGHDT, CDR2 YYEEEE. Trimming removed 5 bases from V and 5 bases from J, with 27 bases in between. DNA for the CDR3: TGTGCCAGCAGTTCTCCAAGGGACGTATTTTTCGTCATAGATACGCAGTATGTT. This translates into CASSSPRDVFFVIDTQYV.

Remarks on this clonotype: One end of the junction is discordant with germline, which a read error may explain. This sequence joins TRBV11-2 and TRBJ2-2, with D perhaps given as TRBD1 or TRBD2 (6 bases each). Germline values: CDR1 SGHAT, CDR2 FQNNGV. The CDR3 is made up of 15 amino acids. Here the CDR3 reads CASSSRQEAARELLF. As DNA, the CDR3 is TGTGCCAGCAGCTCACGACAGGAGGCGGCCCGGGAGCTGCTTTTT.

About this clonotype: One end of the junction is discordant with germline, which a read error may explain. The rearrangement joins TRBV6-5 to TRBJ2-7; a possible D gene is TRBD2 (5 bases). The CDR3 extends over 15 amino acids. Germline CDR1 is MNHEY and CDR2 is SVGAGI. CDR3 nucleotides: TGTGTCAGCAGAAGGGCGGGCGCAAGCTCCTACGAGCAGTACTTC. Translation gives CVSRRAGASSYEQYF.

The count of this clonotype is one. Given a much more abundant clone one base away, this may be a read error. The chain joins TRBV4-3 to TRBJ2-3, with 13 positions matching TRBD2. The CDR3 extends over 15 amino acids. Per germline, CDR1 LGHNA and CDR2 YSLEER. Here the CDR3 reads CTSSELAGGLDTQYF. The CDR3 DNA sequence: TGCACCAGCAGCGAACTAGCGGGAGGGTTAGATACGCAGTATTTT.

This chain joins TRBV11-2 and TRBJ1-1; D uncertain. Per the germline V gene, CDR1 is SGHAT and CDR2 is FQNNGV. The CDR3 totals 16 residues. CDR3: CACSPKVRGSHTEAFF. CDR3 nucleotides: TGTGCGTGCAGCCCCAAGGTCCGGGGTTCCCACACTGAAGCTTTCTTT.

Details on this clonotype: A read error is likely, as this CDR3 ends without the conserved phenylalanine or tryptophan. The DNA is omitted, as the CDR3 cannot be located on it reliably, and the CDR3 follows TCRdb's listing. The V gene is TRBV29-1, the J gene TRBJ2-5; the D segment call TRBD2 is taken from the table without a DNA check. Germline V gene sequence: CDR1 SQVTM, CDR2 ANQGSEA. The CDR3 totals 14 residues, both ends included. CDR3: CSVLRGGGSKTHYI.

Remarks on this clonotype: A much larger clonotype is one base distant, so this may be a read error. The chain couples TRBV20-1 to TRBJ1-1; D gene uncertain. The CDR3 sequence is 13 residues long. CDR1 and CDR2 from the germline V gene are DFQATT and SNEGSKA (reference sequence). DNA for the CDR3: TGCAGTGCTAGTGGAGGGTGGAACACTGAAGTTTTCTTT. Its translation is CSASGGWNTEVFF.

For this clonotype: At one end the junction does not follow the germline gene, possibly because of a read error. The chain combines TRBV13 with TRBJ2-3; a possible D gene is TRBD1 (6 bases). The germline V gene encodes CDR1 PRHDT and CDR2 FYEKMQ (reference sequence). The CDR3 is made up of 14 amino acids. CDR3 DNA: TGTGACAGCAGCTTGAGGGGCAGGACAGATAAGCAGTATTTT. Translated, it gives CDSSLRGRTDKQYF.

This clonotype was seen a handful of times. The chain employs TRBV5-1 and TRBJ1-3; D is perhaps TRBD1 (6 bases). The CDR3 loop spans 15 amino acids. V was clipped by 1 base and J by 0 bases, with 8 bases between them. Germline CDR1 SGHRS, CDR2 YFSETQ. CDR3 region: CASSLSGVSGNTIYF. In DNA form, the CDR3 reads TGCGCCAGCAGCTTGTCAGGGGTCTCTGGAAACACCATATATTTT.

This clonotype came up many times. The chain employs TRBV5-4 and TRBJ2-3; 9 bases map to TRBD2. This CDR3 comprises 14 residues. Germline CDR1 is SGHNT and CDR2 is YYREEE (reference sequence). The J segment lost 2 bases and the V segment lost 7 bases, leaving 5 bases of the junction unmatched. CDR3 sequence: CASGSGGYTDTQYF. CDR3 nucleotides: TGTGCCAGCGGAAGCGGGGGGTACACAGATACGCAGTATTTT.

On this clonotype itself: Mismatch with germline at one junction end may stem from a read error. The chain combines TRBV5-6 with TRBJ2-6; D tentatively fits TRBD1 or TRBD2 (5 bases each). This CDR3 region has 16 residues. The V gene's germline CDR1 is SGHDT and CDR2 YYEEEE. CDR3 amino acids: CASSLAPEAGANVLVF. Here the CDR3 DNA reads TGTGCCAGCAGCTTGGCCCCGGAGGCCGGGGCCAACGTCCTGGTTTTC.

About this clonotype: This could be a read error, since a much larger clone is one nucleotide away. The chain has TRBV5-1 and TRBJ1-4, with 8 bases fitting TRBD1. CDR3 size: 16 residues. Germline CDR1 and CDR2: SGHRS and YFSETQ. The DNA of the CDR3 is TGCGCCAGCAGCTTGGCCCAGGGGGCGTTAGGTGAAAAACTGTATTTT. As protein: CASSLAQGALGEKLYF.

The chain couples TRBV7-9 to TRBJ1-4; TRBD1 agrees at 8 bases. The CDR3 consists of 17 residues. V shed 4 bases and J 7 bases; nucleotides not matched to a gene: 14. Germline assignment: CDR1 SEHNR and CDR2 FQNEAQ (reference sequence). CDR3: CASSSPGGEVVGEKLFF. The DNA for the CDR3 is TGTGCCAGCAGCTCCCCAGGGGGCGAAGTCGTCGGTGAAAAACTGTTTTTT.

Details on this clonotype: The junction and the germline gene differ at one end; a read error may be behind it. The rearrangement links TRBV6-1 to TRBJ1-1; D is uncertain. The CDR3 covers 14 residues. CDR1 is MNHNS, CDR2 SASEGT, per germline. The CDR3 bases are TGTGCCTGCAGTTTTGATTTTTCGGACACTGAAGCTTTCTTT. Protein: CACSFDFSDTEAFF.

On this clonotype itself: Being one base from a much bigger clone, this may be a read error. The rearrangement joins TRBV29-1 to TRBJ1-1; D is unclear. This CDR3 is built from 13 residues. The germline CDR1 and CDR2 sequences are SQVTM and ANQGSEA. V shed 3 bases and J shed 2 bases, with 10 bases lying between them. The CDR3: CSVDNAINTEAFF. In nucleotides, the CDR3 is TGCAGCGTTGATAATGCCATTAACACTGAAGCTTTCTTT.

Remarks on this clonotype: One base away lies a much larger clone, so this may be a sequencing read error. V and J are TRBV29-1 and TRBJ2-1; 8 positions match TRBD1. CDR1 and CDR2 from the germline V gene are SQVTM and ANQGSEA. The CDR3 is made up of 13 amino acids. Trimming at V came to 7 bases and at J to 6 bases, leaving 8 bases not matched to a gene. The CDR3 DNA reads as TGCAGCGCCGGACAGGGCGTTCGCAATGAGCAGTTCTTC. It codes for CSAGQGVRNEQFF.

A note on this clonotype: One base away lies a much larger clone, so this may be a sequencing read error. The CDR3 does not close with the conserved phenylalanine or tryptophan, likely indicating a read error. V and J are TRBV2 and TRBJ1-2; tentatively, D is TRBD1 (6 bases). This CDR3 has 14 amino acids. From germline, CDR1 is SNHLY and CDR2 FYNNEI. Trimming left V 2 bases short and J 9 bases short, with 16 bases between. This CDR3 reads CASSEPTGKGSYTL. CDR3 coding DNA: TGTGCCAGCAGTGAACCTACAGGGAAGGGGAGCTACACCTTG.

The rearrangement uses TRBV20-1 and TRBJ2-3; D ambiguous. The V gene lost 1 base and the J gene lost 5 bases, with 7 bases spanning the gap. CDR3 length: 12 amino acids. Per the germline V gene, CDR1 is DFQATT and CDR2 is SNEGSKA (reference sequence). DNA for the CDR3: TGCAGTGCTAGAGGGTGGGGAGATACGCAGTATTTT. Protein product: CSARGWGDTQYF.

Comments on this clonotype: Since a much larger clone is just one base distant, this may be a read error. V and J are TRBV5-6 and TRBJ2-3; 11 bases are a match to TRBD2. CDR1 and CDR2 (germline): SGHDT, YYEEEE. CDR3 length equals 15 residues. The CDR3 DNA follows: TGTGCCAACAGCGGGGGACTAGCGGTCCGAGATACGCAGTATTTT. Encoded protein: CANSGGLAVRDTQYF.

Worth noting for this clonotype: Germline and junction disagree at one end, which may indicate a read error. The V and J genes are TRBV11-3 and TRBJ2-2; possible D gene TRBD1, 6 bases. Germline V gene sequence: CDR1 SGHNT, CDR2 YENEEA. The CDR3 spans 16 residues. The CDR3 is CASSPMTGTLTGELFF. In DNA form, the CDR3 reads TGTGCGAGCAGCCCCATGACAGGTACTTTAACCGGGGAGCTGTTTTTT.

As concerns this clonotype: This may arise from a read error, as a much more abundant clone is one base away. The V gene is TRBV29-1, the J gene TRBJ2-5, with 9 bases identical to TRBD1. Germline V CDR1 and CDR2: SQVTM, ANQGSEA. The CDR3 is 13 residues long. The CDR3 nucleotides are TGCAGCAAACAGGGGGCCGATGGGGAGATCCAGTACTTC. This translates into CSKQGADGEIQYF.

This clonotype has just a few counts. The chain couples TRBV11-2 to TRBJ2-5; no definite D call. The V gene's germline CDR1 is SGHAT and CDR2 FQNNGV. Trimming stripped 0 bases from V and 7 bases from J, with 9 bases between. The CDR3 loop spans 13 amino acids. The chain's CDR3 is CASSLDSLVTQYF. In nucleotides, the CDR3 is TGTGCCAGCAGCTTAGATTCTTTGGTGACCCAGTACTTC.

Concerning this clonotype itself: This CDR3 fails to terminate in the conserved phenylalanine or tryptophan, so it likely reflects a read error. The chain employs TRBV10-3 and TRBJ1-4; D is ambiguous. The CDR3 covers 15 residues. Trimming shortened V by 0 bases and J by 0 bases, and 5 bases separated the two germline ends. The germline gives CDR1 ENHRY, CDR2 SYGVKD. The CDR3 loop reads CAISESQATNEKLFI. CDR3 coding DNA: TGTGCCATCAGTGAGTCGCAAGCAACTAATGAAAAACTGTTTATT.

Concerning this clonotype: At one boundary the junction diverges from the germline segment, which might be a read error. V is TRBV4-1 and J is TRBJ2-5; tentative D call: TRBD1 (6 bases). Germline loops: CDR1 MGHRA, CDR2 YSYEKL. This CDR3 has 14 amino acids. CDR3 nucleotide sequence: TGCGACAGCAGCCAACGTCTTCAGGGGGAGACCCAGTACTTC. Amino acids: CDSSQRLQGETQYF.

Of note for this clonotype: Mismatch with germline at one junction end may stem from a read error. V gene TRBV11-1 combines with J gene TRBJ2-2; TRBD2 matches at 7 bases. Per germline, CDR1 SGHAT and CDR2 FQDESV (reference sequence). The CDR3 is 15 amino acids. CDR3 region: CVSSLGGRSTGELFF. CDR3 DNA sequence: TGTGTCAGCAGCTTAGGCGGGAGAAGCACTGGGGAGCTGTTTTTT.

The count of this clonotype is one. The junction shows a germline mismatch at one end, possibly a read error. V usage is TRBV5-1 and J usage is TRBJ2-1, with 7 bases matching TRBD1. This CDR3 has 15 amino acids. Per germline, CDR1 SGHRS and CDR2 YFSETQ. The CDR3 coding sequence is TGCGCCAGCAGCTCCCCCCGGGGACAGCCGGGTGAGAAGTTCTTC. This encodes CASSSPRGQPGEKFF.

The chain uses TRBV10-3 and TRBJ2-5, with D unresolved. V was trimmed by 4 bases and J by 4 bases, leaving 10 bases between them. This CDR3 contains 13 residues. In germline, CDR1 is ENHRY, CDR2 SYGVKD. CDR3 DNA: TGTGCCATCAGTGTAGCCGAAGGAGAGACCCAGTACTTC. It encodes CAISVAEGETQYF.